The 22 T cell receptor beta chains given below trace back to one sample, sequenced in a study of low-dose radiotherapy and immunotherapy resistance in tumors (dated by TCRdb to 2022 to 2024). The time point label for this specimen denotes: before trial treatment. TCRdb shows the sequencer as Illumina HiSeq 2500. Superscript III and a set of TRAV- and TRBV-specific primers were used to synthesize first-strand cDNA, so that both TCRalpha and TCRbeta chains were covered. TCRs were amplified with Phusion for roughly 20 PCR cycles using a constant-region primer together with the adapter attached to the V primers. TCRdb reprocessed the public reads (quality trimming at Q25 with fastp, clone calling with MiXCR) and kept in-frame beta chains. Rows are combined by CDR3 protein, so each entry shows the most common genes and DNA. This sample comprises tens of thousands of distinct CDR3 sequences, 15% to 20% of them detected only once. The ten largest clones take up 2.5% to 3.5% of the sample.

The material sequenced was PBMCs, taken before treatment. The receptors were gathered from a male donor with prostate cancer.

There are many counts of this clonotype. The chain employs TRBV11-2 and TRBJ2-5; 11 bases match TRBD2. CDR1 SGHAT and CDR2 FQNNGV come from the germline V gene. The length of the CDR3 is 17 residues. Unmatched junction bases numbered 12, after V lost 1 base and J lost 8 bases. Here the CDR3 reads CASSLGPSGGPGETQYF. The DNA of the CDR3 is TGTGCCAGCAGCTTAGGGCCTAGCGGGGGGCCAGGGGAAACCCAGTACTTC.

This clonotype has at least ten counts. The chain recombines TRBV12-3 or TRBV12-4 with TRBJ2-7; D may match TRBD1 or TRBD2 (5 bases each). The CDR3 is made up of 11 amino acids. V lost 8 bases and J 2 bases, leaving 7 bases between the germline ends. The CDR3 spells CASGGTYEQYF. The CDR3 DNA reads as TGTGCCAGCGGGGGAACCTACGAGCAGTACTTC.

Note on this clonotype: A far larger clone lies a single base away; this is likely a read error. The V and J genes are TRBV10-3 and TRBJ2-6; D gene unclear. Germline loops: CDR1 ENHRY, CDR2 SYGVKD. This CDR3 is built from 15 residues. Between the trimmed V and J ends, which lost 2 bases and 0 bases, there was a span of 5 bases. Written as DNA, the CDR3 is TGTGCCATCAGTGAGACAAACTCTGGGGCCAACGTCCTGACTTTC. It codes for CAISETNSGANVLTF.

This clonotype was counted at least ten times. The chain has TRBV19 and TRBJ2-3; 10 bases fit TRBD2. The CDR3 length is 15 residues. V lost 7 bases, J lost 5 bases, and 9 bases stayed unmatched. Germline CDR1 reads LNHDA; CDR2 reads SQIVND (reference sequence). The DNA of the CDR3 is TGTGCCAGTAAGGAAGCGGGGGGGACTATAGATACGCAGTATTTT. Protein: CASKEAGGTIDTQYF.

This clonotype was observed many times. The chain recombines TRBV6-4 with TRBJ1-5, with TRBD1 as a possible D gene (6 bases). This CDR3 is built from 16 residues. Germline CDR1 MRHNA, CDR2 SNTAGT. V lost 6 bases to trimming and J lost 0 bases, with 15 bases between them. CDR3 protein: CASSETPGDSNQPQHF. In DNA form, the CDR3 reads TGTGCCAGCAGCGAGACCCCAGGGGATAGCAATCAGCCCCAGCATTTT.

This clonotype was counted at least ten times. The chain uses TRBV4-1 and TRBJ1-6; D unresolved. V lost 4 bases and J lost 8, with 12 bases in between. CDR1 and CDR2 from the germline V gene are MGHRA and YSYEKL. The CDR3 spans 14 residues. CDR3 DNA: TGCGCCAGCAGCCTTGTAGCCACAGATTCACCCCTCCACTTT. It translates to CASSLVATDSPLHF.

This clonotype was seen repeatedly, ten times or more. CDR3 in amino acids: CASSAGTGDSPLHF. The CDR3 DNA is TGTGCCAGCAGCGCCGGGACAGGGGATTCACCCCTCCACTTT. This sequence joins TRBV12-3 or TRBV12-4 and TRBJ1-6, with 10 bases fitting TRBD1. The V gene end was trimmed by 6 bases and the J gene end by 8 bases; junction bases not matched to a gene: 4. The CDR3 runs 14 residues.

The chain has TRBV13 and TRBJ2-7; D is undetermined. The CDR3 has 13 amino acids. Per the germline V gene, CDR1 is PRHDT and CDR2 is FYEKMQ (reference sequence). Trimming cost V 6 bases and J 3 bases, with 12 bases left between them. The CDR3 nucleotides are TGTGCCAGCAGTTACGACCGAGGCTACGAGCAGTACTTC. Translation: CASSYDRGYEQYF.

Many counts were recorded for this clonotype. This CDR3 is CASSYSNGYTF. The CDR3 DNA reads as TGTGCCAGCAGTTACTCGAATGGCTACACCTTC. The chain recombines TRBV6-6 with TRBJ1-2; unclear D gene. Per germline, CDR1 MNHNY and CDR2 SVGAGI (reference sequence). This CDR3 region has 11 residues. V was pared by 0 bases and J by 6 bases, with 2 bases between.

This clonotype was found once. J is TRBJ1-2 and V is TRBV27, with 7 bases fitting TRBD1. V lost 6 bases and J lost 0; bases outside the gene matches: 7. The V gene's germline CDR1 is MNHEY and CDR2 SMNVEV (reference sequence). The length of the CDR3 is 15 residues. CDR3 bases: TGTGCCAGCAGGGGGGACAGCGGATCTAACTATGGCTACACCTTC. Its protein product is CASRGDSGSNYGYTF.

This clonotype was recorded at least ten times. This rearrangement joins TRBV21-1 to TRBJ1-6. TRBV21-1 is given as a pseudogene. There are 17 residues in the CDR3. The DNA for the CDR3 is TGTGCCAGCAGCCCAAGGGGAGGAATCCCCAGTAATTCACCCCTCCACTTT. Its protein is CASSPRGGIPSNSPLHF.

In its sample, this clonotype was seen many times. The gene calls are TRBV27 and TRBJ1-5; D might be TRBD1 (6 bases). The CDR3 has 15 amino acids. V dropped 3 bases and J dropped 7 bases, with 16 bases sitting between them. Germline values: CDR1 MNHEY, CDR2 SMNVEV (reference sequence). The CDR3 reads CASSFTGMGNQPQHF. For the CDR3, the DNA is TGTGCCAGCAGTTTCACAGGGATGGGGAACCAGCCCCAGCATTTT.

This clonotype has at least ten counts. The chain employs TRBV30 and TRBJ2-3; D remains ambiguous. The CDR3 has 14 residues. Trimming took 3 bases from V and 6 from J, leaving 16 bases between them. Germline CDR1 is GTSNPN and CDR2 is SVGIG (reference sequence). The CDR3 is CAWRGVAPGDTQYF. DNA for the CDR3: TGTGCCTGGAGAGGCGTCGCCCCGGGTGATACGCAGTATTTT.

This clonotype occurred many times. The V gene is TRBV3-1, the J gene TRBJ2-2; tentative D call: TRBD1 (6 bases). Germline CDR1 and CDR2: LGHDT and YNNKEL (reference sequence). V was cut by 4 bases and J by 1 base, with 10 bases left in between. The CDR3 sequence is 15 residues long. The CDR3 spells CASSRGRMNTGELFF. In nucleotides, the CDR3 is TGTGCCAGCAGCCGGGGGCGAATGAACACCGGGGAGCTGTTTTTT.

This clonotype was recorded many times. CDR3 region: CSYSAVGEQETQYF. The CDR3 region has the DNA TGCAGTTACTCAGCGGTGGGGGAGCAAGAGACCCAGTACTTC. The V and J genes are TRBV20-1 and TRBJ2-5; the D call may be TRBD1 or TRBD2 (5 bases each). V lost 8 bases and J 2 bases, leaving 18 bases between the germline ends. The CDR3 has 14 residues. Germline V lookup: CDR1 DFQATT, CDR2 SNEGSKA (reference sequence).

This clonotype has ten or more counts. This chain connects TRBV20-1 to TRBJ1-5, with D perhaps TRBD1 (6 bases). Trimming took off 6 bases at V and 5 bases at J, with 11 bases between the two ends. CDR1 DFQATT and CDR2 SNEGSKA come from the germline V gene (reference sequence). This CDR3 spans 12 amino acids. CDR3 region: CSAQEGDQPQHF. For the CDR3, the DNA is TGCAGTGCCCAGGAGGGGGATCAGCCCCAGCATTTT.

This chain connects TRBV5-6 to TRBJ2-7, with a tentative D call TRBD2 (6 bases). The length of the CDR3 is 12 residues. V was shortened by 3 bases and J by 5 bases, with 9 bases between the two germline ends. The germline V gene has CDR1 SGHDT and CDR2 YYEEEE. The CDR3 DNA reads as TGTGCCAGCAGCTGGGCTAGCGACGAGCAGTACTTC. Its translation: CASSWASDEQYF.

There are many counts of this clonotype. The chain employs TRBV27 and TRBJ1-6, with TRBD1 matching 9 bases. Germline values: CDR1 MNHEY, CDR2 SMNVEV (reference sequence). This CDR3 is 15 amino acids long. V lost 3 bases, J lost 9 bases, and 6 bases stayed unmatched. The CDR3 region is CASSFTTGGSSPLHF. The CDR3 bases are TGTGCCAGCAGTTTCACGACAGGGGGAAGTTCACCCCTCCACTTT.

This clonotype came up many times. The gene calls are TRBV6-2 or TRBV6-3 and TRBJ2-7; 7 bases agree with TRBD1. Unmatched junction bases numbered 4, after V lost 5 bases and J lost 0 bases. CDR1 and CDR2 (germline): MNHEY, SVGEGT. The CDR3 contains 14 residues. DNA for the CDR3: TGTGCCAGCAGTGAACAGGGGTTCTCCTACGAGCAGTACTTC. Protein: CASSEQGFSYEQYF.

This clonotype was recorded at least ten times. The chain carries TRBV5-1 and TRBJ2-7, with D possibly TRBD1 on 5 matching bases. Between the trimmed V and J ends, which lost 3 bases and 0 bases, there was a span of 10 bases. Germline CDR1 and CDR2: SGHRS and YFSETQ. The CDR3 is 14 residues long. The DNA for the CDR3 is TGCGCCAGCAGCTACCAAGACAGCTCCTACGAGCAGTACTTC. Its protein product is CASSYQDSSYEQYF.

In its sample, this clonotype was seen many times. This sequence joins TRBV5-1 and TRBJ2-7, with no clear D. This CDR3 is 13 amino acids long. Germline V gene data show CDR1 as SGHRS and CDR2 as YFSETQ. V lost 0 bases and J 3 bases, leaving 7 bases between the germline ends. CDR3 nucleotides: TGCGCCAGCAGCTTGGGCGTATACTACGAGCAGTACTTC. Translating gives CASSLGVYYEQYF. Full variable domain (missing parts from reference TRBV5-1 and TRBJ2-7): KAGVTQTPRYLIKTRGQQVTLSCSPISGHRSVSWYQQTPGQGLQFLFEYFSETQRNKGNFPGRFSGRQFSNSRSEMNVSTLELGDSALYLCASSLGVYYEQYFGPGTRLTVT.

Ten or more counts support this clonotype. The chain joins TRBV14 to TRBJ2-7; D might be TRBD1 (6 bases). The V and J ends lost 3 bases and 3 bases respectively, with 15 bases between them. Germline-derived CDR1 and CDR2 are SGHDN and FVKESK. The CDR3 loop spans 15 amino acids. The CDR3 spells CASSQDSSGLYEQYF. For the CDR3, the DNA is TGTGCCAGCAGCCAGGACAGTTCGGGTCTCTACGAGCAGTACTTC.